Shown below are 19 T cell receptor beta chains from a single sample sequenced in a study of T cell changes during pregnancy in multiple sclerosis. Method: immunoSEQ multiplex PCR; TCRdb's copy keeps in-frame clones and lacks some. Here the sample spans 95,000 to 150,000 clones, under 95% being singletons. This material consisted of peripheral blood, taken before pregnancy. Every receptor here comes from a female donor with multiple sclerosis, enrolled in a pregnancy study.

The DNA for the CDR3 is TGTGCCAGCAGCTTGAGCGGGAGAGGGGAGCAGTACTTC. Translated: CASSLSGRGEQYF. The rearrangement uses TRBV5-4 and TRBJ2-7, with TRBD2 matching 8 bases. The germline V gene has CDR1 SGHNT and CDR2 YYREEE (reference sequence). The CDR3 totals 13 residues. With V trimmed by 1 base and J by 7 bases, 4 bases remained unmatched.

J is TRBJ2-1 and V is TRBV2; no firm D call. CDR3 size: 12 residues. V gave up 3 bases and J gave up 5 bases, with 5 bases separating them. Germline V gene data show CDR1 as SNHLY and CDR2 as FYNNEI. The CDR3 DNA reads as TGTGCCAGCAGTGACTATAACAATGAGCAGTTCTTC. Translation gives CASSDYNNEQFF.

The V and J genes are TRBV2 and TRBJ2-7, with D possibly TRBD1 on 5 matching bases. Between the trimmed V and J ends, which lost 3 bases and 6 bases, there was a span of 15 bases. CDR3 length: 14 amino acids. Germline V gene lookup returns CDR1 SNHLY and CDR2 FYNNEI. CDR3 nucleotide sequence: TGTGCCAGCAGTGAGGGCAGGGTGCTTGGCGAGCAGTACTTC. Protein: CASSEGRVLGEQYF.

The chain recombines TRBV6-4 with TRBJ1-1; a weak D match, TRBD1 (6 bases). The ends were cut back, 2 bases at V and 0 bases at J, with 10 bases in the middle. The CDR3 has 15 residues. The germline CDR1 and CDR2 sequences are MRHNA and SNTAGT. The CDR3 DNA is TGTGCCAGCAGTGACCGACAGGCGTTGAACACTGAAGCTTTCTTT. Its translation: CASSDRQALNTEAFF.

The chain joins TRBV30 to TRBJ2-3; no definite D call. Trimming stripped 3 bases from V and 2 bases from J, with 9 bases between. CDR3 size: 13 residues. CDR1 and CDR2 from the germline V gene are GTSNPN and SVGIG (reference sequence). The CDR3 here is CAWSNEFTDTQYF. In DNA, the CDR3 is TGTGCCTGGAGCAACGAGTTCACAGATACGCAGTATTTT. The variable domain in full, with the rest retrieved from reference TRBV30 and TRBJ2-3, is SQTIHQWPATLVQPVGSPLSLECTVEGTSNPNLYWYRQAAGRGLQLLFYSVGIGQISSEVPQNLSASRPQDRQFILSSKKLLLSDSGFYLCAWSNEFTDTQYFGPGTRLTVL.

The chain has TRBV7-9 and TRBJ2-1; 10 bases agree with TRBD1. J lost 4 bases, V lost 7 bases, and 10 bases had no gene match. The germline V gene encodes CDR1 SEHNR and CDR2 FQNEAQ (reference sequence). The CDR3 contains 16 residues. CDR3 in amino acids: CASNELGTGVYNEQFF. In DNA form, the CDR3 reads TGTGCCAGCAACGAACTCGGGACAGGGGTTTACAATGAGCAGTTCTTC.

The gene calls are TRBV30 and TRBJ2-7, with D tentatively TRBD2 (6 bases). V was clipped by 0 bases and J by 4 bases, with 16 bases between them. CDR1 is GTSNPN and CDR2 is SVGIG in the germline V gene (reference sequence). There are 15 residues in the CDR3. The CDR3 bases are TGTGCCTGGAGTGTACTGCGGGGCCTAGCATACGAGCAGTACTTC. Protein product: CAWSVLRGLAYEQYF.

V and J are TRBV28 and TRBJ1-5; TRBD1 agrees at 7 bases. V lost 8 bases, J lost 7 bases, and 5 bases stayed unmatched. The CDR3 loop spans 12 amino acids. Germline CDR1 and CDR2: MDHEN and SYDVKM. CDR3 DNA sequence: TGTGCCAGCGGTACAGGGGTACAGCCCCAGCATTTT. Translation: CASGTGVQPQHF.

This clone is a singleton in its sample. This rearrangement joins TRBV7-4 to TRBJ1-3; tentative D call: TRBD1 (5 bases). The CDR3 sequence is 16 residues long. Germline CDR1 and CDR2: SGHVT and SQSDAQ. Trimming took off 2 bases at V and 1 base at J, with 12 bases between the two ends. This CDR3 reads CASSLNPGLSGNTIYF. CDR3 sequence (DNA): TGTGCCAGCAGCTTAAATCCGGGACTTTCTGGAAACACCATATATTTT. Filled out from reference TRBV7-4 and TRBJ1-3, the complete variable domain reads GAGVSQSPRYKVAKRGRDVALRCDSISGHVTLYWYRQTLGQGSEVLTYSQSDAQRDKSGRPSGRFSAERPERSVSTLKIQRTEQGDSAVYLCASSLNPGLSGNTIYFGEGSWLTVV.

This chain joins TRBV27 and TRBJ1-6; D remains unclear. Trimming cost V 3 bases and J 6 bases, with 18 bases left between them. This CDR3 spans 17 amino acids. Germline V CDR1 and CDR2: MNHEY, SMNVEV (reference sequence). CDR3 residues: CASSFLPGRASNSPLHF. The CDR3 nucleotides are TGTGCCAGCAGTTTTCTCCCCGGGAGGGCCTCTAATTCACCCCTCCACTTT.

The V gene is TRBV9, the J gene TRBJ2-3; weak D call: TRBD2 (6 bases). The CDR3 totals 14 residues. Per germline, CDR1 SGDLS and CDR2 YYNGEE. Trimming stripped 2 bases from V and 2 bases from J, with 9 bases between. CDR3 in DNA: TGTGCCAGCAGCGTTTGGGGGGACACAGATACGCAGTATTTT. Translation gives CASSVWGDTDTQYF.

The rearrangement links TRBV7-3 to TRBJ2-7, with D maybe TRBD1 (5 bases). The CDR3 runs 13 residues. Trimming cost V 2 bases and J 3 bases, with 8 bases left between them. Germline V gene lookup returns CDR1 SGHTA and CDR2 FQGTGA. CDR3: CASSLRQGYEQYF. The CDR3 DNA reads TGTGCCAGCAGCTTACGTCAGGGCTACGAGCAGTACTTC. Full variable domain (remainder filled in from reference TRBV7-3 and TRBJ2-7): GAGVSQTPSNKVTEKGKYVELRCDPISGHTALYWYRQSLGQGPEFLIYFQGTGAADDSGLPNDRFFAVRPEGSVSTLKIQRTERGDSAVYLCASSLRQGYEQYFGPGTRLTVT.

The CDR3 region has the DNA TGTGCCAGCAGCTTAGCGCTAGCGGGAGTCTGGGAGCAGTACTTC. As protein: CASSLALAGVWEQYF. The rearrangement uses TRBV7-9 and TRBJ2-7; 10 bases match TRBD2. The junction had 6 bases not matched to a gene; V was cut back by 0 bases and J by 7 bases. CDR1 is SEHNR, CDR2 FQNEAQ, per germline (reference sequence). The CDR3 consists of 15 residues.

This clone was seen a handful of times. This chain joins TRBV2 and TRBJ2-7; D call uncertain. Germline CDR1 is SNHLY and CDR2 is FYNNEI. V lost 7 bases and J 9 bases, leaving 13 bases between the germline ends. The CDR3 has 11 amino acids. CDR3 coding DNA: TGTGCCAGCACCCCGCTAGAGGTGCAGTACTTC. It yields the protein CASTPLEVQYF.

This sequence joins TRBV9 and TRBJ2-2; TRBD2 aligns across 13 bases. The V and J ends lost 3 bases and 6 bases, in that order; junction bases with no gene match: 11. This CDR3 spans 18 amino acids. CDR1 is SGDLS, CDR2 YYNGEE, per germline. The CDR3 sequence: CASSEDRLGLAGPGELFF. CDR3 DNA: TGTGCCAGCAGCGAAGACCGACTGGGACTAGCGGGGCCCGGGGAGCTGTTTTTT.

The chain couples TRBV19 to TRBJ2-4, with 10 bases fitting TRBD1. The germline V gene encodes CDR1 LNHDA and CDR2 SQIVND (reference sequence). The V and J ends lost 2 bases and 6 bases, in that order; junction bases with no gene match: 1. The CDR3 loop spans 14 amino acids. The CDR3 bases are TGTGCCAGTAGTATACGGACAGGGGGAAACATTCAGTACTTC. It is translated as CASSIRTGGNIQYF.

V gene TRBV6-5 combines with J gene TRBJ2-1; 8 positions agree with TRBD2. J was trimmed by 7 bases and V by 6 bases; bases with no gene match: 11. The length of the CDR3 is 15 residues. Germline assignment: CDR1 MNHEY and CDR2 SVGAGI. CDR3 sequence reads: CASRASGGKRNEQFF. DNA for the CDR3: TGTGCCAGCAGAGCAAGCGGGGGCAAAAGAAATGAGCAGTTCTTC.

The chain couples TRBV5-1 to TRBJ2-7; tentatively, D is TRBD1 (6 bases). The CDR3 is 13 residues long. V gave up 4 bases and J gave up 0 bases, with 8 bases separating them. Germline V gene sequence: CDR1 SGHRS, CDR2 YFSETQ. CDR3 protein: CASSGQSSYEQYF. CDR3 coding DNA: TGCGCCAGCAGCGGACAGAGCTCCTACGAGCAGTACTTC.

This chain uses TRBV30 with TRBJ2-7; 9 positions match TRBD2. V was clipped by 7 bases and J by 2 bases; unmatched bases: 6. CDR1 GTSNPN and CDR2 SVGIG come from the germline V gene (reference sequence). The CDR3 totals 13 residues. CDR3 in amino acids: CAYRAGGPYEQYF. For the CDR3, the DNA is TGTGCCTACCGAGCGGGGGGTCCCTACGAGCAGTACTTC.